This paragraph reports one TCR beta chain. Germline loops: CDR1 SGDLS, CDR2 YYNGEE. Trimming left V 0 bases short and J 6 bases short, with 19 bases between. CDR3 size: 17 residues. Only in-frame clones appear in the TCRdb table, and some are missing; sequencing was by immunoSEQ multiplex PCR. There are 140,000 to 150,000 clones in the sample; 85% to 90% occur only once, and less than 4% lies in the top ten. The source of the sample is a study of blood T cell repertoires in COVID-19. The rearrangement joins TRBV9 to TRBJ2-1, with D perhaps matching TRBD1 (6 bases). The receptor comes from a woman aged 55-69 years with active COVID-19. The sample comprised peripheral blood. In nucleotides, the CDR3 is TGTGCCAGCAGCGTAGGGGGGCAGAGATATCCTGCCAATGAGCAGTTCTTC. Encoded protein: CASSVGGQRYPANEQFF.